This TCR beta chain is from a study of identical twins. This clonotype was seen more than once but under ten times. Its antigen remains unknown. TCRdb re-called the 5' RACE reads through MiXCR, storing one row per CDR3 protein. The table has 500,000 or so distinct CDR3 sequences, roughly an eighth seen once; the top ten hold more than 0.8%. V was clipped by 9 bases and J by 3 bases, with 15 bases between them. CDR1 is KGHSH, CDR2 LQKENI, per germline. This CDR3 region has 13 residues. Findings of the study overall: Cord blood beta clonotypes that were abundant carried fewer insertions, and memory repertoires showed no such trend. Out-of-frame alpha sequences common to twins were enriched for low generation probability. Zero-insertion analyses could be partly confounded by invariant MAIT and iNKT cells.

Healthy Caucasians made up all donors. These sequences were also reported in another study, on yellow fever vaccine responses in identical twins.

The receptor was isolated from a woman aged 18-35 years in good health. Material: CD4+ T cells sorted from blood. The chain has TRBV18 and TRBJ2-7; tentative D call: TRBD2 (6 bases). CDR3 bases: TGTGCCAGTAGTCCTGGACTAAACTACGAGCAGTACTTC. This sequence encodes CASSPGLNYEQYF. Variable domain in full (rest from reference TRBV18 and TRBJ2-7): NAGVMQNPRHLVRRRGQEARLRCSPMKGHSHVYWYRQLPEEGLKFMVYLQKENIIDESGMPKERFSAEFPKEGPSILRIQQVVRGDSAAYFCASSPGLNYEQYFGPGTRLTVT.